These 15 T cell receptor beta chains originate from one sample sequenced in a study of shared T cell receptors in the human thymus. Produced via immunoSEQ multiplex PCR; TCRdb's table is partial and in-frame only. The table has some 660,000 clones, around 87% seen once; the top ten hold 0.0094%. Another study also made use of these data, one on human thymus T cells.

Specimen: thymocytes. All receptors derive from a boy under two years old with a congenital heart defect.

CDR3 residues: CASSWWPTGHHEQYF. The CDR3 DNA follows: TGTGCCAGCAGCTGGTGGCCCACAGGGCACCACGAGCAGTACTTC. This chain links TRBV5-4 with TRBJ2-7; D is possibly TRBD1 (6 bases). Germline CDR1 is SGHNT and CDR2 is YYREEE (reference sequence). The V end was cut by 3 bases, the J end by 5 bases, with 18 bases between. This CDR3 comprises 15 residues.

The rearrangement uses TRBV13 and TRBJ2-1; TRBD2 might be the D (5 bases). This CDR3 comprises 17 residues. Germline CDR1 reads PRHDT; CDR2 reads FYEKMQ (reference sequence). The ends were cut back, 1 base at V and 5 bases at J, with 18 bases in the middle. DNA of the CDR3: TGTGCCAGCAGCTTAGCGAATACTAGTTTTCGGGACAATGAGCAGTTCTTC. This translates into CASSLANTSFRDNEQFF.

This clone has just one count. This sequence joins TRBV4-2 and TRBJ1-1; D perhaps matches TRBD1 (6 bases). V was shortened by 0 bases and J by 2 bases, with 13 bases between the two germline ends. CDR1 LGHNA and CDR2 YNFKEQ come from the germline V gene. CDR3 size: 16 residues. The CDR3 bases are TGTGCCAGCAGCCAAGATAGCTCGGACAGAAACACTGAAGCTTTCTTT. It translates to CASSQDSSDRNTEAFF.

DNA for the CDR3: TGTGCCAGCAGCACAGGGTGGTCGGGTGAAAAACTGTTTTTT. Protein product: CASSTGWSGEKLFF. The V call is TRBV5-6, the J call TRBJ1-4; a possible D gene is TRBD1 (6 bases). CDR1 is SGHDT, CDR2 YYEEEE, per germline. V lost 4 bases and J 7 bases, leaving 14 bases between the germline ends. This CDR3 is 14 amino acids long.

This chain connects TRBV5-6 to TRBJ1-2; 12 bases match TRBD1. The CDR3 is 16 residues long. Trimming cost V 3 bases and J 8 bases; bases outside gene matches: 11. CDR1 is SGHDT and CDR2 is YYEEEE in the germline V gene. The CDR3 DNA sequence: TGTGCCAGCAGCTCAACCCCGGGACAGGGGGCTATGGGCTACACCTTC. Translating it yields CASSSTPGQGAMGYTF. The entire variable domain, with the rest obtained from reference TRBV5-6 and TRBJ1-2, is as follows: DAGVTQSPTHLIKTRGQQVTLRCSPKSGHDTVSWYQQALGQGPQFIFQYYEEEERQRGNFPDRFSGHQFPNYSSELNVNALLLGDSALYLCASSSTPGQGAMGYTFGSGTRLTVV.

This chain connects TRBV15 to TRBJ2-1; TRBD2 agrees at 11 bases. CDR1 is LNHNV, CDR2 YYDKDF, per germline (reference sequence). The CDR3 has 17 amino acids. With 3 bases clipped from V and 7 bases from J, the junction kept 11 bases outside the gene matches. The CDR3 sequence: CATSRGPPSGGRNEQFF. The CDR3 nucleotides read TGTGCCACCAGCAGGGGACCTCCTAGCGGGGGGAGGAATGAGCAGTTCTTC.

The CDR3 region is CASSNSGHSAGGYTF. The CDR3 coding sequence is TGTGCCAGCAGTAACTCGGGACACTCCGCGGGTGGCTACACCTTC. This chain connects TRBV27 to TRBJ1-2; D might be TRBD1 (6 bases). The ends were cut back, 5 bases at V and 7 bases at J, with 20 bases in the middle. The germline CDR1 and CDR2 sequences are MNHEY and SMNVEV (reference sequence). This CDR3 has 15 residues.

The chain joins TRBV4-3 to TRBJ2-3; TRBD2 matches at 8 bases. This CDR3 has 18 amino acids. V was pared by 0 bases and J by 2 bases, with 10 bases of the junction left unmatched. Germline assignment: CDR1 LGHNA and CDR2 YSLEER. The CDR3 region has the DNA TGCGCCAGCAGCCAAGATGGGGTAGCGGGACTGTACACAGATACGCAGTATTTT. Protein product: CASSQDGVAGLYTDTQYF.

The chain links TRBV4-3 to TRBJ2-2; 11 bases are a match to TRBD2. CDR1 and CDR2 (germline): LGHNA, YSLEER. There are 18 residues in the CDR3. Trimming removed 1 base from V and 5 bases from J; junction bases left unmatched: 9. Here the CDR3 reads CASSQGLIAGGRTGELFF. The CDR3 bases are TGCGCCAGCAGCCAAGGATTGATAGCGGGGGGGCGGACCGGGGAGCTGTTTTTT.

Here the CDR3 reads CASSLNRESSYEQYF. CDR3 DNA sequence: TGTGCCAGCAGCCTAAACAGGGAGAGCTCCTACGAGCAGTACTTC. The chain joins TRBV14 to TRBJ2-7; tentative D call: TRBD1 (6 bases). V shed 4 bases and J shed 0 bases, with 13 bases lying between them. Germline V gene data show CDR1 as SGHDN and CDR2 as FVKESK. The CDR3 is 15 residues long.

The rearrangement joins TRBV5-6 to TRBJ2-5; 8 bases fit TRBD1. The ends lost 0 bases at V and 2 bases at J; junction bases unmatched: 0. The CDR3 extends over 14 amino acids. CDR1 is SGHDT and CDR2 is YYEEEE in the germline V gene. The CDR3 loop reads CASSLGTGQETQYF. Here the CDR3 DNA reads TGTGCCAGCAGCTTGGGGACAGGGCAAGAGACCCAGTACTTC. Full variable domain (rest looked up from reference TRBV5-6 and TRBJ2-5): DAGVTQSPTHLIKTRGQQVTLRCSPKSGHDTVSWYQQALGQGPQFIFQYYEEEERQRGNFPDRFSGHQFPNYSSELNVNALLLGDSALYLCASSLGTGQETQYFGPGTRLLVL.

This chain uses TRBV7-2 with TRBJ1-2; D remains ambiguous. Germline V lookup: CDR1 SGHTA, CDR2 FQGNSA. The V end was cut by 5 bases, the J end by 6 bases, with 13 bases between. CDR3 length: 13 residues. In nucleotides, the CDR3 is TGTGCCAGCAGCCGAGAACGCGCGGATGGCTACACCTTC. Translation gives CASSRERADGYTF.

This clone was found a few times. The chain uses TRBV4-3 and TRBJ1-6; D gene unclear. The V and J ends lost 8 bases and 11 bases respectively, with 16 bases between them. CDR3 length: 13 amino acids. CDR1 and CDR2 (germline): LGHNA, YSLEER. CDR3 protein: CASSPKESTPLHF. The CDR3 DNA reads as TGCGCCAGCTCCCCTAAAGAATCTACACCCCTCCACTTT.

The CDR3 DNA reads as TGCGCCAGCAGCCAAGATTACAGGACCGGGGAGCTGTTTTTT. This sequence encodes CASSQDYRTGELFF. This rearrangement joins TRBV4-3 to TRBJ2-2, with D perhaps matching TRBD1 (5 bases). Germline CDR1 and CDR2: LGHNA and YSLEER. The CDR3 is 14 amino acids. V was pared by 0 bases and J by 5 bases, with 7 bases between.

The rearrangement uses TRBV28 and TRBJ2-7, with TRBD1 matching 8 bases. Germline trimming cut 5 bases from V and 4 bases from J; bases unmatched to any gene: 7. The germline V gene encodes CDR1 MDHEN and CDR2 SYDVKM. The CDR3 consists of 14 residues. CDR3 coding DNA: TGTGCCAGCAGTCCGCCGGGACAGGTTTACGAGCAGTACTTC. The encoded protein is CASSPPGQVYEQYF.